A selection of T cell receptor beta chains follows, all from one sample in a study of CD8 T cells in ankylosing spondylitis. One entry per CDR3 protein, called by TCRdb with MiXCR from the 5' RACE reads. The table records some 250,000 distinct CDR3 sequences, around 25% of them present only once. The sample comprised blood, either unsorted or a sorted T cell fraction (not recorded which). The receptor set was obtained from a male donor with ankylosing spondylitis or in good health (not recorded which). The CDR3 runs from the conserved cysteine through the conserved F or W. Fields, in order: clone size, D gene, V gene, J gene, CDR3 DNA, CDR3 protein. The D gene is left open where the match is weak. The size field is filled for only some rows; it gives once, few, many or a size class.

.,TRBD1,TRBV30,TRBJ2-3,TGTGCCTGGACTGCCGGACAGGGGCTCGATACGCAGTATTTT,CAWTAGQGLDTQYF
.,.,TRBV7-9,TRBJ1-2,TGTGCCAGCAGCCCAGCTGAGGCAGCCCGACCCTATGGCTACACCTTC,CASSPAEAARPYGYTF
.,.,TRBV5-6,TRBJ1-2,TGTGCCAGCAGCTTCAGCACCAAAGCCTATGGCTACACCTTC,CASSFSTKAYGYTF
.,TRBD1,TRBV29-1,TRBJ2-3,TGCAGCGGGGTCAGGGGACAGGGGGGAGATACGCAGTATTTT,CSGVRGQGGDTQYF
.,.,TRBV6-1,TRBJ2-7,TGTGCCAGCAGTGAAGTTATCAGGAGCTCCTACGAGCAGTACTTC,CASSEVIRSSYEQYF
many,.,TRBV24-1,TRBJ1-1,TGTGCCACCAGTGGCGAGGGGAAAGGGAACACTGAAGCTTTCTTT,CATSGEGKGNTEAFF
.,.,TRBV4-1,TRBJ2-3,TGCGCCAGCACCCCGACTGGGACGTTCGCAGATACGCAGTATTTT,CASTPTGTFADTQYF
few,.,TRBV29-1,TRBJ1-1,TGCAGCGTCCTGGGGGCGGCCACTGAAGCTTTCTTT,CSVLGAATEAFF
many,.,TRBV24-1,TRBJ1-1,TGTGCCACCAGTAATCCGGAGCCGAACACTGAAGCTTTCTTT,CATSNPEPNTEAFF
many,TRBD1,TRBV29-1,TRBJ2-7,TGCAGCGTTGGACAGGGGGGCTACGAGCAGTACTTC,CSVGQGGYEQYF
few,.,TRBV20-1,TRBJ2-3,TGCAGTGTCCCCCCTCAGATCGGGGGCACAGATACGCAGTATTTT,CSVPPQIGGTDTQYF
many,TRBD1,TRBV7-6,TRBJ2-2,TGTGCCAGCAGCTTAGCGACAGGGAATCCTGCCGGGGAGCTGTTTTTT,CASSLATGNPAGELFF
many,.,TRBV29-1,TRBJ2-3,TGCAGCGTTGGGACGGGGACAGATACGCAGTATTTT,CSVGTGTDTQYF
many,TRBD2,TRBV29-1,TRBJ2-3,TGCAGCACGGGAGGCTCTGACTGGGGAGCGTGGGATACGCAGTATTTT,CSTGGSDWGAWDTQYF
.,.,TRBV18,TRBJ2-1,TGTGCCAGCTCACCGGGGCAGGAAAATGAGCAGTTCTTC,CASSPGQENEQFF
few,TRBD1,TRBV9,TRBJ2-1,TGTGCCAGCAGCCTAGTGGGACAGGGGGCCTATGAGCAGTTCTTC,CASSLVGQGAYEQFF
.,.,TRBV28,TRBJ2-3,TGTGCCAGCAGTCCATCACTGGGAGAAGCAGATACGCAGTATTTT,CASSPSLGEADTQYF
.,.,TRBV29-1,TRBJ2-1,TGCAGCGTTGTAAGCCCGGCGAGCGAGCAGTTCTTC,CSVVSPASEQFF
many,.,TRBV20-1,TRBJ2-5,TGCAGTGCTCACCCGGGACGGACACAAGAGACCCAGTACTTC,CSAHPGRTQETQYF
few,.,TRBV29-1,TRBJ2-2,TGCAGCGTCAGGGGACTTCGGACCGGGGAGCTGTTTTTT,CSVRGLRTGELFF
few,TRBD1,TRBV10-1,TRBJ2-5,TGCGCCAGCAGTGGGACCGGGACAGGGCGCCAAGAGACCCAGTACTTC,CASSGTGTGRQETQYF
few,TRBD1,TRBV29-1,TRBJ2-1,TGCAGCGTTGAAGAAAGGGGGCGGAATGAGCAGTTCTTC,CSVEERGRNEQFF
few,.,TRBV10-1,TRBJ2-3,TGCGCCAGCAGAGAATCTAGCACAGATACGCAGTATTTT,CASRESSTDTQYF
.,TRBD2,TRBV12-3/TRBV12-4,TRBJ2-3,TGTGCCAGCAGTTTGTTCGCACTAGCGGATACAGATACGCAGTATTTT,CASSLFALADTDTQYF
.,TRBD1,TRBV2,TRBJ2-5,TGTGCCAGCATAGGACAGGGGGAGACCCAGTACTTC,CASIGQGETQYF
many,.,TRBV10-3,TRBJ1-5,TGTGCCATCAGCGGAAATAGCAATCAGCCCCAGCATTTT,CAISGNSNQPQHF
few,TRBD1,TRBV6-1,TRBJ2-1,TGTGCCAGCAGTACGACCGGGACAGGGAACAATGAGCAGTTCTTC,CASSTTGTGNNEQFF
many,.,TRBV12-3/TRBV12-4,TRBJ2-5,TGTGCCAGCTCTCCCGGGGGGCTCGGAGAGACCCAGTACTTC,CASSPGGLGETQYF
.,TRBD2,TRBV20-1,TRBJ2-5,TGCAGTGCTAGTAGCGGGCCAATGTACCAAGAGACCCAGTACTTC,CSASSGPMYQETQYF
many,.,TRBV12-3/TRBV12-4,TRBJ1-6,TGTGCCAGCAGTTTATCCGGACGTGGTAATTCACCCCTCCACTTT,CASSLSGRGNSPLHF
.,.,TRBV30,TRBJ2-7,TGTGCCTGGAGTGGCGACCAATATAAGGAGCAGTACTTC,CAWSGDQYKEQYF
.,TRBD2,TRBV20-1,TRBJ2-5,TGCAGTGCTAGAAGTGGTAGCGGGGGGAAAGAGACCCAGTACTTC,CSARSGSGGKETQYF
few,TRBD1,TRBV20-1,TRBJ1-6,TGCAGTGCTCCCCGGACAGGAGGGAATTCACCCCTCCACTTT,CSAPRTGGNSPLHF
.,.,TRBV10-3,TRBJ2-5,TGTGCCATCAGTAACCCAGGGACGGAGACCCAGTACTTC,CAISNPGTETQYF
once,.,TRBV6-5,TRBJ2-4,TGTGCCAGCAGTTACTCGCCGATGGGGGCCAAAAACATTCAGTACTTC,CASSYSPMGAKNIQYF
many,TRBD2,TRBV18,TRBJ2-1,TGTGCCAGCTCACAGGGACTAGCGGGGGTCGGGAGCGAGCAGTTCTTC,CASSQGLAGVGSEQFF
many,.,TRBV20-1,TRBJ2-7,TGCAGTGGGGCACTCGGCTACGAGCAGTACTTC,CSGALGYEQYF
many,TRBD1,TRBV6-1,TRBJ1-5,TGTGCCAGCAGTGATTTGGGACAGGGGGCTCAGCCCCAGCATTTT,CASSDLGQGAQPQHF
.,.,TRBV12-3/TRBV12-4,TRBJ2-7,TGTGCCAGCAGTTTAGCGCTGGACTACGAGCAGTACTTC,CASSLALDYEQYF
few,.,TRBV20-1,TRBJ2-4,TGCAGTGCTAAAAGACCCATTCCTGACATTCAGTACTTC,CSAKRPIPDIQYF
many,.,TRBV9,TRBJ2-2,TGTGCCAGCAACCAAAGCACCGGGGAGCTGTTTTTT,CASNQSTGELFF
few,.,TRBV19,TRBJ2-7,TGTGCCAGTAGTGGGGAAAGCTCCTACGAGCAGTACTTC,CASSGESSYEQYF
few,.,TRBV12-3/TRBV12-4,TRBJ1-1,TGTGCCAGCAGTTTTGGGGTGGGAGAAGCTTTCTTT,CASSFGVGEAFF
many,.,TRBV29-1,TRBJ1-1,TGCAGCGTTTCGTGGCGATTAGTCGGAAACACTGAAGCTTTCTTT,CSVSWRLVGNTEAFF
many,.,TRBV20-1,TRBJ2-1,TGCAGTGCTAGTGCCCGGAACTACAATGAGCAGTTCTTC,CSASARNYNEQFF
few,TRBD1,TRBV6-5,TRBJ2-1,TGTGCCAGCAGTTACGACGGGACAGGGACATCGAATGAGCAGTTCTTC,CASSYDGTGTSNEQFF